What follows are 25 T cell receptor beta chains derived from one specimen sequenced in a study of T-cell memory formation after mild COVID-19. TCRdb recomputed calls from the 5' RACE reads with MiXCR, one row per CDR3 protein. Here the sample spans around 180,000 distinct CDR3 sequences, 16% being singletons. The specimen was PBMCs or a T cell subset sorted from them (not recorded which). The source is an adult woman who had mild COVID-19 (a few samples of this study predate the infection). Cell type and time point are not known.

This clonotype has just a few counts. The chain combines TRBV7-2 with TRBJ2-7; D unclear. The CDR3 runs 15 residues. Per the germline V gene, CDR1 is SGHTA and CDR2 is FQGNSA. V lost 5 bases and J lost 2, with 16 bases in between. The CDR3 DNA is TGTGCCAGCAGCCAGATTAGGGTGGGCACCTACGAGCAGTACTTC. This gives the protein CASSQIRVGTYEQYF.

The chain carries TRBV5-1 and TRBJ1-1; no firm D call. From germline, CDR1 is SGHRS and CDR2 YFSETQ. The CDR3 totals 14 residues. V lost 0 bases to trimming and J lost 0 bases, with 6 bases between them. The DNA of the CDR3 is TGCGCCAGCAGCTTGGACTGGATGAACACTGAAGCTTTCTTT. Its translation: CASSLDWMNTEAFF.

V gene TRBV5-1 combines with J gene TRBJ2-7, with 8 positions matching TRBD2. This CDR3 region has 17 residues. V shed 0 bases, J shed 4 bases, and the junction held 12 bases outside the gene matches. Germline values: CDR1 SGHRS, CDR2 YFSETQ. The CDR3, as DNA: TGCGCCAGCAGCTTGGGGCCTGCAGCAAGCGGGGGTTACGAGCAGTACTTC. Residues: CASSLGPAASGGYEQYF.

The V gene is TRBV5-1, the J gene TRBJ2-7, with 7 bases that match TRBD1. The trim removed 5 bases at V and 2 bases at J, leaving 10 bases unmatched. Germline CDR1 is SGHRS and CDR2 is YFSETQ. The CDR3 contains 15 residues. The CDR3 DNA follows: TGCGCCAGCAGGCCCGGACAGGTGGGAGCCTACGAGCAGTACTTC. It is translated as CASRPGQVGAYEQYF.

The chain joins TRBV20-1 to TRBJ2-3; 11 bases fit TRBD2. CDR1 and CDR2 from the germline V gene are DFQATT and SNEGSKA (reference sequence). With V trimmed by 1 base and J by 3 bases, 6 bases remained unmatched. The CDR3 length is 16 residues. As DNA, the CDR3 is TGCAGTGCTAGAGCCGGTAGCGGGGGGGCTACAGATACGCAGTATTTT. It translates to CSARAGSGGATDTQYF.

The rearrangement joins TRBV20-1 to TRBJ1-2; D gene uncertain. Germline V gives CDR1 DFQATT, CDR2 SNEGSKA (reference sequence). V gave up 2 bases and J gave up 4 bases, with 8 bases separating them. The CDR3 loop spans 12 amino acids. For the CDR3, the DNA is TGCAGTGCTAGACAGGTCTCCTATGGCTACACCTTC. It is translated as CSARQVSYGYTF.

This CDR3 is CASSLDGSRYEQYF. CDR3 DNA sequence: TGCGCCAGCAGCTTGGACGGGAGTCGTTACGAGCAGTACTTC. The chain links TRBV5-1 to TRBJ2-7; maybe TRBD2 (6 bases). Germline assignment: CDR1 SGHRS and CDR2 YFSETQ. With 0 bases removed from V and 4 bases from J, the gap between germline ends came to 11 bases. The CDR3 length is 14 residues. Variable domain in full (rest from reference TRBV5-1 and TRBJ2-7): KAGVTQTPRYLIKTRGQQVTLSCSPISGHRSVSWYQQTPGQGLQFLFEYFSETQRNKGNFPGRFSGRQFSNSRSEMNVSTLELGDSALYLCASSLDGSRYEQYFGPGTRLTVT.

V is TRBV5-1 and J is TRBJ2-1; the D gene is possibly TRBD1 (6 bases). V was shortened by 0 bases and J by 7 bases, with 17 bases between the two germline ends. CDR1 SGHRS and CDR2 YFSETQ come from the germline V gene. The CDR3 totals 16 residues. DNA of the CDR3: TGCGCCAGCAGCTTGGATCCGGGACAATATAGGAATGAGCAGTTCTTC. It specifies CASSLDPGQYRNEQFF.

The chain employs TRBV5-1 and TRBJ2-7; the D is unclear. Germline values: CDR1 SGHRS, CDR2 YFSETQ. The V gene lost 5 bases and the J gene lost 0 bases, with 15 bases spanning the gap. This CDR3 spans 15 amino acids. CDR3: CASSPGTQSSYEQYF. The CDR3 bases are TGCGCCAGCAGTCCCGGAACACAGAGCTCCTACGAGCAGTACTTC.

V is TRBV12-3 or TRBV12-4 and J is TRBJ1-1; no firm D call. V lost 7 bases, J lost 4 bases, and 16 bases lay in between. The CDR3 is made up of 14 amino acids. CDR3 loop: CASTFDSRSTEAFF. Written as DNA, the CDR3 is TGTGCCAGCACATTTGATTCCCGGAGCACTGAAGCTTTCTTT.

This clonotype was counted only a few times. The V gene is TRBV12-3 or TRBV12-4, the J gene TRBJ2-7; the match to TRBD1 covers 7 bases. The V gene end was trimmed by 5 bases and the J gene end by 6 bases; junction bases not matched to a gene: 7. This CDR3 region has 13 residues. CDR3 in amino acids: CASSHPDRVEQYF. The CDR3 DNA is TGTGCCAGCAGTCACCCTGACAGGGTCGAGCAGTACTTC.

In its sample, this clonotype was seen a few times. The chain employs TRBV5-4 and TRBJ2-1; 7 bases are shared with TRBD2. The V gene end was trimmed by 1 base and the J gene end by 6 bases; junction bases not matched to a gene: 4. The CDR3 is made up of 14 amino acids. Germline lookup yields CDR1 SGHNT and CDR2 YYREEE (reference sequence). Here the CDR3 DNA reads TGTGCCAGCAGCTTGTGGGAGGGTGCCAATGAGCAGTTCTTC. Protein sequence: CASSLWEGANEQFF.

The V gene is TRBV12-3 or TRBV12-4, the J gene TRBJ1-1; 7 positions agree with TRBD1. Germline trimming cut 3 bases from V and 5 bases from J; bases unmatched to any gene: 6. The CDR3 totals 14 residues. CDR3 nucleotide sequence: TGTGCCAGCAGTTTGGGACAGCGGAATACTGAAGCTTTCTTT. Protein product: CASSLGQRNTEAFF.

The rearrangement joins TRBV4-2 to TRBJ2-1, with TRBD2 identical over 11 bases. J lost 15 bases, V lost 7 bases, and 23 bases had no gene match. Germline V CDR1 and CDR2: LGHNA, YNFKEQ. This CDR3 region has 17 residues. The CDR3 DNA reads TGTGCCAGCACCTCAGGGAGTACTAGCGGGAGTCGCGCGGGTCTGTTCTTC. Translating it yields CASTSGSTSGSRAGLFF.

V is TRBV7-9 and J is TRBJ1-6; D not resolved. The germline V gene encodes CDR1 SEHNR and CDR2 FQNEAQ (reference sequence). The CDR3 contains 13 residues. The V end was cut by 2 bases, the J end by 12 bases, with 11 bases between. This CDR3 is CASSLLLAEPLHF. The CDR3 DNA is TGTGCCAGCAGCTTACTCCTGGCGGAACCCCTCCACTTT.

The genes are TRBV20-1 and TRBJ1-1; D remains unclear. Germline CDR1 DFQATT, CDR2 SNEGSKA (reference sequence). V lost 3 bases and J lost 3, with 17 bases in between. The CDR3 consists of 15 residues. CDR3 amino acids: CSASGTSPGDTEAFF. The DNA for the CDR3 is TGCAGTGCTAGTGGCACATCTCCAGGTGACACTGAAGCTTTCTTT.

This clonotype was recorded a few times. The CDR3 bases are TGTGCCAGTAGTATACCTCCCCGGGACTCTGGGGCCAACGTCCTGACTTTC. Translating it yields CASSIPPRDSGANVLTF. This chain joins TRBV19 and TRBJ2-6; D might be TRBD2 (5 bases). The V gene's germline CDR1 is LNHDA and CDR2 SQIVND (reference sequence). The CDR3 is 17 amino acids. With 2 bases removed from V and 0 bases from J, the gap between germline ends came to 11 bases.

The CDR3 region has the DNA TGCGCCAGCAGCCATGCCTCAGGAGGCACAGATACGCAGTATTTT. It is translated as CASSHASGGTDTQYF. The chain is built from TRBV4-3 and TRBJ2-3; no reliable D call. Trimming removed 3 bases at V and 1 base at J, with 11 bases between. This CDR3 is built from 15 residues. CDR1 and CDR2 (germline): LGHNA, YSLEER.

This clonotype was seen a handful of times. This chain links TRBV12-3 or TRBV12-4 with TRBJ2-5; unclear D gene. Trimming cost V 8 bases and J 5 bases, with 9 bases left between them. This CDR3 region has 11 residues. The CDR3: CASRLAETQYF. The CDR3 nucleotides are TGTGCCAGCCGGCTGGCGGAGACCCAGTACTTC.

This clonotype was counted many times. The chain employs TRBV15 and TRBJ2-1; tentatively, D is TRBD2 (6 bases). The CDR3 totals 19 residues. Per the germline V gene, CDR1 is LNHNV and CDR2 is YYDKDF (reference sequence). The V gene lost 0 bases and the J gene lost 6 bases, with 24 bases spanning the gap. CDR3 amino acids: CATSREPPFLLAGRNEQFF. Written as DNA, the CDR3 is TGTGCCACCAGCAGAGAACCCCCGTTTTTACTCGCGGGACGCAATGAGCAGTTCTTC.

Ten or more counts support this clonotype. V is TRBV20-1 and J is TRBJ2-7; D perhaps matches TRBD1 (6 bases). Germline V gives CDR1 DFQATT, CDR2 SNEGSKA (reference sequence). The CDR3 is made up of 12 amino acids. With 0 bases removed from V and 3 bases from J, the gap between germline ends came to 6 bases. The CDR3 nucleotides read TGCAGTGCTAGAGACAGGGGCTACGAGCAGTACTTC. Its protein product is CSARDRGYEQYF.

This chain joins TRBV6-1 and TRBJ2-7, with D unclear. Germline V gene lookup returns CDR1 MNHNS and CDR2 SASEGT. This CDR3 has 12 residues. V lost 6 bases and J lost 2, with 8 bases in between. CDR3 sequence reads: CASRSITYEQYF. CDR3 DNA: TGTGCCAGCAGATCAATAACCTACGAGCAGTACTTC.

V is TRBV11-2 and J is TRBJ2-2; tentative D call: TRBD1 (6 bases). CDR3 length equals 16 residues. Germline V gene lookup returns CDR1 SGHAT and CDR2 FQNNGV. V was cut by 5 bases and J by 4 bases, with 17 bases left in between. CDR3 bases: TGTGCCAGCAGCAGCGTCATACAGGGCCGCACCGGGGAGCTGTTTTTT. As protein: CASSSVIQGRTGELFF. The full variable domain, its missing parts supplied by reference TRBV11-2 and TRBJ2-2, is EAGVAQSPRYKIIEKRQSVAFWCNPISGHATLYWYQQILGQGPKLLIQFQNNGVVDDSQLPKDRFSAERLKGVDSTLKIQPAKLEDSAVYLCASSSVIQGRTGELFFGEGSRLTVL.

The chain uses TRBV20-1 and TRBJ2-1; no firm D call. Germline V gene sequence: CDR1 DFQATT, CDR2 SNEGSKA (reference sequence). The CDR3 loop spans 16 amino acids. V was clipped by 1 base and J by 0 bases, with 13 bases between them. The CDR3 loop is CSARALDRGSYNEQFF. CDR3 DNA sequence: TGCAGTGCTAGAGCCTTGGACCGCGGCTCCTACAATGAGCAGTTCTTC.

The J gene is TRBJ1-2, the V gene TRBV9; perhaps TRBD1 as D (6 bases). Trimming shortened V by 4 bases and J by 3 bases, and 16 bases separated the two germline ends. From germline, CDR1 is SGDLS and CDR2 YYNGEE. CDR3 length equals 15 residues. This CDR3 is CASSRWGAQDYGYTF. The CDR3, as DNA: TGTGCCAGCAGCAGGTGGGGGGCTCAAGACTATGGCTACACCTTC. Filled out from reference TRBV9 and TRBJ1-2, the complete variable domain reads DSGVTQTPKHLITATGQRVTLRCSPRSGDLSVYWYQQSLDQGLQFLIQYYNGEERAKGNILERFSAQQFPDLHSELNLSSLELGDSALYFCASSRWGAQDYGYTFGSGTRLTVV.